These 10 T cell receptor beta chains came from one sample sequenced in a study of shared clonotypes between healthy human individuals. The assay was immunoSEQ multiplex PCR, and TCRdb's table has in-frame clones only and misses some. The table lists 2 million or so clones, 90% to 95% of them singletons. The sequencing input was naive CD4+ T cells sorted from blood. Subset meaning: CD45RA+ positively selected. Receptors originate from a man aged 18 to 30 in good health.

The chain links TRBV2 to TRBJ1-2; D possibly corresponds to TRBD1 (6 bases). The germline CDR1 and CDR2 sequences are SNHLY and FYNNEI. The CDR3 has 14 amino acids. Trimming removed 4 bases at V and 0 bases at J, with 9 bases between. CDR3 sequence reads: CASSGDTANYGYTF. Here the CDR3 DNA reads TGTGCCAGCAGTGGGGACACAGCTAACTATGGCTACACCTTC.

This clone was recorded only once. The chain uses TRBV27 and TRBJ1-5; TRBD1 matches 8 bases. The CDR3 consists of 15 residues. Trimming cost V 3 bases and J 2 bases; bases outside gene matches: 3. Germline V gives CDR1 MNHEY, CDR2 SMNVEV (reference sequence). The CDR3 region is CASSFDRGGNQPQHF. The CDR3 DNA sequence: TGTGCCAGCAGTTTTGACAGGGGAGGCAATCAGCCCCAGCATTTT.

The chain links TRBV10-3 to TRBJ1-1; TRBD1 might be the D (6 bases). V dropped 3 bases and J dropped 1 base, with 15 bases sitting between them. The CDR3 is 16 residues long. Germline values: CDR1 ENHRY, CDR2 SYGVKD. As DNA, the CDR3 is TGTGCCATCAGTGACGCGCCGGGGGCTAAGAACACTGAAGCTTTCTTT. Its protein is CAISDAPGAKNTEAFF.

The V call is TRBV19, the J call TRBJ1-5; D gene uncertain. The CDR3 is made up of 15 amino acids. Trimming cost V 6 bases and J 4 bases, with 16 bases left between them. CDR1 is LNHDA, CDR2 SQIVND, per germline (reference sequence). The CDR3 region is CASRSTDGSNQPQHF. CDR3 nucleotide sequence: TGTGCCAGTAGGTCCACGGACGGGTCGAATCAGCCCCAGCATTTT.

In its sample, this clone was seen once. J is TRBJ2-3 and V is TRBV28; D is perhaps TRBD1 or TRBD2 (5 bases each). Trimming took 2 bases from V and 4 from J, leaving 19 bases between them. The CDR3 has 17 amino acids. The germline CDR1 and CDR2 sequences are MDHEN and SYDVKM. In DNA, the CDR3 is TGTGCCAGCAGTTTAACCTCAGGAACGAGGGGCCCAGATACGCAGTATTTT. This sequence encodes CASSLTSGTRGPDTQYF.

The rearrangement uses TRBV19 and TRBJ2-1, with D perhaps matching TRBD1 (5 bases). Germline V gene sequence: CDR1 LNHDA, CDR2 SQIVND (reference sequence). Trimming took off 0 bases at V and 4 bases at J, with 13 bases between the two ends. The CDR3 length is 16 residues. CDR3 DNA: TGTGCCAGTAGTATAGATACAGGATCCTATTACAATGAGCAGTTCTTC. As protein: CASSIDTGSYYNEQFF.

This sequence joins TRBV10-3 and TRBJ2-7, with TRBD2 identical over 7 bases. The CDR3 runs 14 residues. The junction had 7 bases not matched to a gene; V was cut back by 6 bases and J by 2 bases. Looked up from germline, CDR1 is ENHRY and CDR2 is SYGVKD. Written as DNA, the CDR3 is TGTGCCATCAGCGGGGGGAGAGAGACCTACGAGCAGTACTTC. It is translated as CAISGGRETYEQYF.

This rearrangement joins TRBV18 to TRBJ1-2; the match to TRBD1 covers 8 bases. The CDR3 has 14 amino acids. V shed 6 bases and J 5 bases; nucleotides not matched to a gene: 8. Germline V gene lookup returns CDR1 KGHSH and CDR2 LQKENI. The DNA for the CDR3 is TGTGCCAGCTCCCGGACAGGGTCGTTTTATGGCTACACCTTC. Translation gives CASSRTGSFYGYTF.

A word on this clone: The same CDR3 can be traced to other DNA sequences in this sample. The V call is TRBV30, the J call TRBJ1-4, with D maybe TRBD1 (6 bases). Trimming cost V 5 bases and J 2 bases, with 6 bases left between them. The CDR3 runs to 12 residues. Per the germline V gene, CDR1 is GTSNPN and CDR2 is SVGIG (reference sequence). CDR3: CAWGQTNEKLFF. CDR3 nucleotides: TGTGCCTGGGGACAGACTAATGAAAAACTGTTTTTT.

CDR3 sequence: CASSQDAQVNTEAFF. The CDR3 nucleotides are TGCGCCAGCAGCCAAGATGCTCAGGTGAACACTGAAGCTTTCTTT. This chain links TRBV4-1 with TRBJ1-1; D unclear. Looked up from germline, CDR1 is MGHRA and CDR2 is YSYEKL. V lost 0 bases, J lost 0 bases, and 8 bases lay in between. The length of the CDR3 is 15 residues.